A selection of T cell receptor beta chains follows, all from one sample in a study of blood T cell repertoires in COVID-19. Sequencing was performed with immunoSEQ multiplex PCR; in TCRdb, only in-frame clones are kept and a portion is missing. The sample carries 80,000 to 90,000 clones, 65% to 85% recorded once. Sequencing was performed on peripheral blood. These receptors came from a man between 65 and 85 years old with acute or convalescent COVID-19. CDR3s include the opening cysteine and the closing phenylalanine or tryptophan. A D gene is named only where the DNA matches it firmly. Clone sizes are given selectively: once, few, many, or a class where the clone is expanded.

abundance,v_gene,j_gene,d_gene,CDR3aa,CDR3nt
.,TRBV10-1,TRBJ2-3,.,CASRDAGTDTQYF,TGCGCCAGCAGGGACGCGGGGACAGATACGCAGTATTTT
.,TRBV5-1,TRBJ2-5,.,CASSLGVEETQYF,TGCGCCAGCAGCTTGGGGGTGGAGGAGACCCAGTACTTC
.,TRBV19,TRBJ1-2,TRBD1,CASSETGGWGYTF,TGTGCCAGTAGTGAGACAGGGGGCTGGGGCTACACCTTC
.,TRBV6-1,TRBJ2-7,.,CASSDLAGTEQYF,TGTGCCAGCAGTGATCTGGCGGGGACCGAGCAGTACTTC
once,TRBV19,TRBJ1-5,TRBD1,CASSPGQDSNQPQHF,TGTGCCAGTAGTCCCGGACAGGATAGCAATCAGCCCCAGCATTTT
.,TRBV2,TRBJ2-1,.,CASRATEFLYNEQFF,TGTGCCAGCAGGGCCACGGAGTTCCTATACAATGAGCAGTTCTTC
.,TRBV27,TRBJ2-1,.,CASRPDLTDYNEQFF,TGTGCCAGCAGACCCGACCTGACAGACTACAATGAGCAGTTCTTC
.,TRBV18,TRBJ1-5,.,CASSLPGSNQPQHF,TGTGCCAGCTCACTCCCCGGGTCCAATCAGCCCCAGCATTTT
.,TRBV5-1,TRBJ1-4,.,CASSPDSMRGEKLFF,TGCGCCAGCAGTCCAGACAGTATGAGAGGTGAAAAACTGTTTTTT
.,TRBV28,TRBJ2-1,.,CASSPPPSGYNEQFF,TGTGCCAGCAGTCCCCCCCCGAGCGGGTACAATGAGCAGTTCTTC
.,TRBV19,TRBJ2-2,.,CASSIRGNTGELFF,TGTGCCAGTAGTATACGGGGGAACACCGGGGAGCTGTTTTTT
.,TRBV7-8,TRBJ2-5,TRBD1,CASSPGGTGGLETQYF,TGTGCCAGCAGCCCCGGCGGGACAGGGGGCCTGGAGACCCAGTACTTC
.,TRBV5-1,TRBJ2-3,.,CASSLRPPDSRTSTDTQYF,TGCGCCAGCAGCTTGAGACCCCCGGACTCCCGGACTAGCACAGATACGCAGTATTTT
.,TRBV21-1,TRBJ2-2,.,CASSKTDSGGNGELFF,TGTGCCAGCAGCAAAACCGATAGCGGGGGTAACGGGGAGCTGTTTTTT
.,TRBV25-1,TRBJ2-5,TRBD1,CASKQGARETQYF,TGTGCCAGCAAACAGGGGGCGCGGGAGACCCAGTACTTC
.,TRBV5-1,TRBJ2-3,.,CASREGAIAASNTQYF,TGCGCCAGCAGGGAGGGCGCCATAGCGGCCTCGAATACGCAGTATTTT
.,TRBV7-2,TRBJ1-4,.,CASSFLDRATNEKLFF,TGTGCCAGCAGCTTCCTAGACCGAGCAACTAATGAAAAACTGTTTTTT
.,TRBV19,TRBJ2-3,TRBD2,CASSNRGGTDTQYF,TGTGCCAGTAGTAATCGGGGGGGCACAGATACGCAGTATTTT
.,TRBV6-1,TRBJ2-2,.,CASSEMRTGELFF,TGTGCCAGCAGTGAGATGCGGACCGGGGAGCTGTTTTTT
once,TRBV6-6,TRBJ1-5,.,CASSYGSYQPQHF,TGTGCCAGCAGTTATGGCAGTTATCAGCCCCAGCATTTT
.,TRBV27,TRBJ1-2,.,CASSPGGANYGYTF,TGTGCCAGCAGTCCCGGCGGAGCTAACTATGGCTACACCTTC
.,TRBV15,TRBJ1-1,TRBD1,CATSRALRQGRTEAFF,TGTGCCACCAGCAGAGCTCTCCGACAGGGACGAACTGAAGCTTTCTTT
.,TRBV29-1,TRBJ2-5,.,CSVGWGPETQYF,TGCAGCGTTGGGTGGGGGCCGGAGACCCAGTACTTC
.,TRBV10-2,TRBJ1-2,.,CASSGTGFNYGYTF,TGCGCCAGCAGCGGAACAGGTTTTAACTATGGCTACACCTTC
few,TRBV7-8,TRBJ1-6,.,CASSQYRAGNSPLHF,TGTGCCAGCAGCCAATACAGGGCCGGTAATTCACCCCTCCACTTT
.,TRBV7-9,TRBJ2-5,TRBD1,CASRFGTGETQYF,TGTGCCAGCAGGTTCGGGACAGGAGAGACCCAGTACTTC
.,TRBV24-1,TRBJ2-5,.,CATSDPDSLKETQYF,TGTGCCACCAGTGACCCGGACAGTCTTAAGGAGACCCAGTACTTC
.,TRBV4-1,TRBJ2-2,TRBD1,CASSLRTGTNTGELFF,TGCGCCAGCAGCCTACGGACAGGCACGAACACCGGGGAGCTGTTTTTT
.,TRBV18,TRBJ1-2,.,CASSPTESNYGYTF,TGTGCCAGCTCACCAACAGAATCCAACTATGGCTACACCTTC
few,TRBV5-6,TRBJ2-3,TRBD1,CASRGQPNTDTQYF,TGTGCCAGCCGGGGACAGCCAAACACAGATACGCAGTATTTT
few,TRBV6-6,TRBJ1-5,.,CASSPPTSGNQPQHF,TGTGCCAGCAGTCCTCCTACTTCAGGAAATCAGCCCCAGCATTTT
once,TRBV5-1,TRBJ1-3,.,CASSLAGSSGNTIYF,TGCGCCAGCAGCTTGGCAGGCAGCTCTGGAAACACCATATATTTT
.,TRBV27,TRBJ2-1,TRBD1,CASSLLAPGQGENEQFF,TGTGCCAGCAGTTTACTGGCCCCGGGACAGGGAGAAAATGAGCAGTTCTTC
.,TRBV18,TRBJ2-2,.,CASSPDRNTGELFF,TGTGCCAGCTCACCCGACAGGAACACCGGGGAGCTGTTTTTT
.,TRBV29-1,TRBJ2-1,TRBD2,CSAGTSWFGEQFF,TGCAGCGCTGGGACTAGTTGGTTCGGTGAGCAGTTCTTC
.,TRBV5-4,TRBJ1-2,.,CASSMGLHNGYTF,TGTGCCAGCAGCATGGGACTACATAATGGCTACACCTTC
.,TRBV23-1,TRBJ2-3,.,CASSQLTLTALTTDTQYF,TGCGCCAGCAGTCAATTAACCTTGACAGCTCTGACCACAGATACGCAGTATTTT
.,TRBV18,TRBJ2-7,TRBD1,CASSPRTGLIYEQYF,TGTGCCAGCTCACCCCGGACAGGGCTAATTTACGAGCAGTACTTC
.,TRBV28,TRBJ2-7,TRBD1,CASTPPGQGFYEQYF,TGTGCCAGCACCCCTCCGGGACAGGGTTTCTACGAGCAGTACTTC
.,TRBV7-6,TRBJ1-1,.,CASSPTPSTLTDTEAFF,TGTGCCAGCAGCCCCACCCCCAGCACCTTAACAGATACTGAAGCTTTCTTT